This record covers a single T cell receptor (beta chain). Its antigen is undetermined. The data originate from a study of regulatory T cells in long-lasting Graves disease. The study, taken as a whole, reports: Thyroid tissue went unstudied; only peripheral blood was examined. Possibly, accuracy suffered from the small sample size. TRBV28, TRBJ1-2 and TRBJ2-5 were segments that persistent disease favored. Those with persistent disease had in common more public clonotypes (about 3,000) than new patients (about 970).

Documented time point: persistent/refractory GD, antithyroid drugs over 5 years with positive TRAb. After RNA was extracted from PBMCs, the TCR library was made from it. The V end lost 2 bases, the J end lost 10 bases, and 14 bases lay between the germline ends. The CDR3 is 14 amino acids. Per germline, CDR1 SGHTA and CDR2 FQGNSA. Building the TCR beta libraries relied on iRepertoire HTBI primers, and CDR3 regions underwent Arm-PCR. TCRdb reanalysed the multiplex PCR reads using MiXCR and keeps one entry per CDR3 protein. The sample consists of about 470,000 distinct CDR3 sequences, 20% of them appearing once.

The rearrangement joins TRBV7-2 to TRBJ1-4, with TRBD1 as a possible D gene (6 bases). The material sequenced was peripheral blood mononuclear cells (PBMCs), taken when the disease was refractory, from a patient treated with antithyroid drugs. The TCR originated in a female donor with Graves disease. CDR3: CASSLFPGEGKLFF. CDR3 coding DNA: TGTGCCAGCAGCTTATTCCCAGGGGAGGGAAAACTGTTTTTT.